This T cell receptor beta chain came from a study of T cell responses to AZD1222 COVID-19 vaccine. Clones were read by immunoSEQ multiplex PCR, and TCRdb kept only the in-frame ones, dropping some. The sample contains about 120,000 clones, 94% of which appear only once. Study-level results: Only six people who got AZD1222 tested seropositive at baseline. The donor group comprised mostly white British people and more females; the analysis possibly underestimated clonal diversity.

Trimming cost V 1 base and J 7 bases, with 17 bases left between them. The germline V gene encodes CDR1 SGDLS and CDR2 YYNGEE. The CDR3 has 15 residues. As regards this clone: What it binds is unknown.

The specimen comprised peripheral blood, sampled 28 days after the second AZD1222 dose. The chain has TRBV9 and TRBJ1-2; D is possibly TRBD1 (6 bases). This sequence originates from an adult who received the AZD1222 COVID-19 vaccine. CDR3 coding DNA: TGTGCCAGCAGCGTAACAACAGGGTTGCAAGGTGGCTACACCTTC. It specifies CASSVTTGLQGGYTF. Full variable domain (outside the CDR3, taken from reference TRBV9 and TRBJ1-2): DSGVTQTPKHLITATGQRVTLRCSPRSGDLSVYWYQQSLDQGLQFLIQYYNGEERAKGNILERFSAQQFPDLHSELNLSSLELGDSALYFCASSVTTGLQGGYTFGSGTRLTVV.